The clone carrying this T cell receptor beta chain was recorded a few times. The 5'RACE template-switching step produced TCR cDNA and added a universal primer site and UMIs. TCRdb itself ran the 5' RACE reads through MiXCR, one entry per CDR3 protein. The sample yields some 100,000 distinct CDR3 sequences, approximately 9% seen once. These data are taken from a study of T cells after yellow fever vaccination. Study results and limitations: Booster samples showed a return of most primary-vaccination clones (around 96% CD4, 70% to 90% CD8). FACS-sorted repertoires could harbor abundant contaminating bulk-population clonotypes. Although the secondary response was weaker, it peaked faster, at day 5 versus 15.

This CDR3 is 16 amino acids long. Germline V gene sequence: CDR1 LNHDA, CDR2 SQIVND (reference sequence). Trimming took 5 bases from V and 3 from J; bases not matched to a gene: 7. The gene calls are TRBV19 and TRBJ1-5; the match to TRBD1 covers 10 bases. The sequence came from a man aged 18 to 29 who received the YFV17D yellow fever vaccine. The source was CD8+ T cells not binding an NS4B(214-222) dextramer, sorted from PBMCs, collected more than 14 days after the first yellow fever vaccination. The CDR3 here is CASSRDRGSSNQPQHF. DNA of the CDR3: TGTGCCAGTAGTCGGGACAGGGGATCTTCCAATCAGCCCCAGCATTTT.